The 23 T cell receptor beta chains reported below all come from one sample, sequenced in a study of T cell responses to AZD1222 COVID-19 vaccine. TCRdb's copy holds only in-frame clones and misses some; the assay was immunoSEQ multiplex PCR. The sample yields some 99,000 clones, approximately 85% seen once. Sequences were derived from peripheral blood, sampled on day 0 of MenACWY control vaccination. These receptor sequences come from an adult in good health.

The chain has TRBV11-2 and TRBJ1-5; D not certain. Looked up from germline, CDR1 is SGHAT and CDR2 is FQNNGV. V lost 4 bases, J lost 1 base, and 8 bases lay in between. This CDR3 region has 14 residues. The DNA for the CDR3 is TGTGCCAGCAGCTCCCAGTTAAGCAATCAGCCCCAGCATTTT. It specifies CASSSQLSNQPQHF.

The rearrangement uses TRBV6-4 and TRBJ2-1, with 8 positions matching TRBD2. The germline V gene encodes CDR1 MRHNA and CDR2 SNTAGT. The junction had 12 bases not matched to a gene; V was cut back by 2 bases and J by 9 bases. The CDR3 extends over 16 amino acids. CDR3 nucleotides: TGTGCCAGCAGTGACAGGCGGACTAGCACCGTTGGTGAGCAGTTCTTC. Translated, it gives CASSDRRTSTVGEQFF.

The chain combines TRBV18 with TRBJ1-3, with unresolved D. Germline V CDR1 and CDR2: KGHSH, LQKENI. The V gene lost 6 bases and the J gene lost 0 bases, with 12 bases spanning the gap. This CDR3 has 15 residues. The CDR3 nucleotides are TGTGCCAGCTCCCGGACGGTCCTCTCTGGAAACACCATATATTTT. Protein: CASSRTVLSGNTIYF.

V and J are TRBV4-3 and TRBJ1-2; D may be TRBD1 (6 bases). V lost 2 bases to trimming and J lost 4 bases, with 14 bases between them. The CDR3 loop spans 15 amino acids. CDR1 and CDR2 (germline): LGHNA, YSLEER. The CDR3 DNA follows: TGCGCCAGCAGCCAATGGGAACAGGGTTTCTATGGCTACACCTTC. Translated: CASSQWEQGFYGYTF.

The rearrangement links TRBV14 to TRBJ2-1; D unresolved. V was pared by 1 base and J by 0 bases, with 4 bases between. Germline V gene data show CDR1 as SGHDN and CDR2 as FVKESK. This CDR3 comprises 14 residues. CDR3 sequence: CASSQASSYNEQFF. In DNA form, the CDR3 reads TGTGCCAGCAGCCAAGCGAGCTCCTACAATGAGCAGTTCTTC.

The CDR3 coding sequence is TGTGCCAGCAGTTTTTTAGCGGGACTCGGCTACGAGCAGTACTTC. It specifies CASSFLAGLGYEQYF. This rearrangement joins TRBV27 to TRBJ2-7; 8 nucleotides match TRBD2. The CDR3 is made up of 15 amino acids. Looked up from germline, CDR1 is MNHEY and CDR2 is SMNVEV (reference sequence). The V segment lost 3 bases and the J segment 3 bases; nucleotides outside the gene matches: 7.

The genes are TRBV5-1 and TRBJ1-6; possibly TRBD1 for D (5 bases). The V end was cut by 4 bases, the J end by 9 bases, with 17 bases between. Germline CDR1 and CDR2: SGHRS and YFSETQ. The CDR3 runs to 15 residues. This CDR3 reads CASSLEVGGSSPLHF. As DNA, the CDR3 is TGCGCCAGCAGCCTGGAGGTCGGGGGGAGTTCACCCCTCCACTTT. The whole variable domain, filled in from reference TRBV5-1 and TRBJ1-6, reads KAGVTQTPRYLIKTRGQQVTLSCSPISGHRSVSWYQQTPGQGLQFLFEYFSETQRNKGNFPGRFSGRQFSNSRSEMNVSTLELGDSALYLCASSLEVGGSSPLHFGNGTRLTVT.

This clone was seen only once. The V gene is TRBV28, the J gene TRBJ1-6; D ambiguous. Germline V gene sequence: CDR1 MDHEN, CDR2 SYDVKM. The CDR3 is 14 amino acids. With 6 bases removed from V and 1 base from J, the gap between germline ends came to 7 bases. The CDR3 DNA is TGTGCCAGCAGCCCCCCATCCTATAATTCACCCCTCCACTTT. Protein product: CASSPPSYNSPLHF.

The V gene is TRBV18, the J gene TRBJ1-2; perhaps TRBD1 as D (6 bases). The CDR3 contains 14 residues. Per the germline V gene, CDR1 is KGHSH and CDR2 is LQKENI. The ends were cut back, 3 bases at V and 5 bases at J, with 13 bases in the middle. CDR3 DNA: TGTGCCAGCTCACCCGGCAGCAGGGGATATGGCTACACCTTC. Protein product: CASSPGSRGYGYTF.

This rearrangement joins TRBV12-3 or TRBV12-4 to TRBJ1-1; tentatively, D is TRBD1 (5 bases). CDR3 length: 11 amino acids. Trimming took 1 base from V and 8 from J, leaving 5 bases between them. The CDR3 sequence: CASSLGTEAFF. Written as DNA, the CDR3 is TGTGCCAGCAGTTTAGGGACAGAAGCTTTCTTT.

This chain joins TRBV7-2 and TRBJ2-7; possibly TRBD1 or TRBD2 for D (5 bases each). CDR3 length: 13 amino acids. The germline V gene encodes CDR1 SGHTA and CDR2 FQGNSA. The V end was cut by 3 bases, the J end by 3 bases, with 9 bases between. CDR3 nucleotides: TGTGCCAGCAGCTTGCGAGGGGACTACGAGCAGTACTTC. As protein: CASSLRGDYEQYF.

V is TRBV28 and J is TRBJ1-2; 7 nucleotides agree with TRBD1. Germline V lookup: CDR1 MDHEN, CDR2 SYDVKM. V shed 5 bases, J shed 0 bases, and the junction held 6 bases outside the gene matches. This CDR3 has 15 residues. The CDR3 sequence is CASSPPGGANYGYTF. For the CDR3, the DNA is TGTGCCAGCAGTCCCCCAGGGGGGGCTAACTATGGCTACACCTTC.

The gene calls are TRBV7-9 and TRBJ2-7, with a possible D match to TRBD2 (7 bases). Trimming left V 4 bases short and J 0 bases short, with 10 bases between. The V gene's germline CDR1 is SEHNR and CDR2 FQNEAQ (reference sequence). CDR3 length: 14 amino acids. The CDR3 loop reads CASSYGGPSYEQYF. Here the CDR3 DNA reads TGTGCCAGCAGCTACGGGGGGCCCTCCTACGAGCAGTACTTC.

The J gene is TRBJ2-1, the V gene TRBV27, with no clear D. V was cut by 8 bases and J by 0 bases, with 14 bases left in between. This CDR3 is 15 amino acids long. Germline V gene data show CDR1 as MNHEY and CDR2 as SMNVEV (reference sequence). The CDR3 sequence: CASSSRTSSYNEQFF. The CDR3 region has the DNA TGTGCCAGCTCCTCCCGGACCAGCTCCTACAATGAGCAGTTCTTC.

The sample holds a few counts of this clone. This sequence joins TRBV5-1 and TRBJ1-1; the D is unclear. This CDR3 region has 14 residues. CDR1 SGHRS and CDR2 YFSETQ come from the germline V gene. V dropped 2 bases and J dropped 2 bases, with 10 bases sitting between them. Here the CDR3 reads CASSLGEFNTEAFF. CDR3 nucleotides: TGCGCCAGCAGCTTAGGAGAATTTAACACTGAAGCTTTCTTT. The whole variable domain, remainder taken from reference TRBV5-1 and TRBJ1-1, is KAGVTQTPRYLIKTRGQQVTLSCSPISGHRSVSWYQQTPGQGLQFLFEYFSETQRNKGNFPGRFSGRQFSNSRSEMNVSTLELGDSALYLCASSLGEFNTEAFFGQGTRLTVV.

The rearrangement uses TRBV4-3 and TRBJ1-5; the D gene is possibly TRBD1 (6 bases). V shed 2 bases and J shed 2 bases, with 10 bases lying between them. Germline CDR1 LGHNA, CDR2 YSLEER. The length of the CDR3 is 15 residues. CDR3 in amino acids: CASSQMAGGNQPQHF. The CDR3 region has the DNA TGCGCCAGCAGCCAAATGGCAGGGGGCAATCAGCCCCAGCATTTT.

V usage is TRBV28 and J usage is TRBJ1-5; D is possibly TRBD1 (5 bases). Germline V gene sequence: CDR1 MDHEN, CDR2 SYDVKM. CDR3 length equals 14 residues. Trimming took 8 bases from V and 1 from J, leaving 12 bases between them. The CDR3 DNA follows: TGTGCCAGCCTTGCGGGGACGAGCAATCAGCCCCAGCATTTT. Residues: CASLAGTSNQPQHF.

Here the CDR3 DNA reads TGTGCCAGCAGCTCACACGGGGGGTTGAGCAATCAGCCCCAGCATTTT. Translated: CASSSHGGLSNQPQHF. The chain uses TRBV7-6 and TRBJ1-5, with D possibly TRBD1 on 5 matching bases. Trimming took 4 bases from V and 1 from J, leaving 14 bases between them. The germline V gene encodes CDR1 SGHVS and CDR2 FNYEAQ. The CDR3 consists of 16 residues.

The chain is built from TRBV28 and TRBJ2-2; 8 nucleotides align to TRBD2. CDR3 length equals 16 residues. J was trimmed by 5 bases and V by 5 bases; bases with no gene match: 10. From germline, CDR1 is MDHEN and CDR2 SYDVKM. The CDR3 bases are TGTGCCAGCAGTGGAGCGGGAGAAGTCTGGACCGGGGAGCTGTTTTTT. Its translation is CASSGAGEVWTGELFF.

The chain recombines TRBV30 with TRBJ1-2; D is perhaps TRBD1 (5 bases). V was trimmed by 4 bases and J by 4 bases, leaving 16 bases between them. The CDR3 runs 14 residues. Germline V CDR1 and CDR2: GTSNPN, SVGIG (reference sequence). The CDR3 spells CAWNDVRAGYGYTF. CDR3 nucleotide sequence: TGTGCCTGGAACGACGTCAGGGCTGGCTATGGCTACACCTTC.

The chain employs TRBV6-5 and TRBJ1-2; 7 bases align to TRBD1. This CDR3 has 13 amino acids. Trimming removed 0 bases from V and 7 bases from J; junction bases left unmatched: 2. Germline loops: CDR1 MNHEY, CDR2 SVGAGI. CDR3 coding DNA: TGTGCCAGCAGTTACTCGACAGGGCCTGGCTACACCTTC. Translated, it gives CASSYSTGPGYTF.

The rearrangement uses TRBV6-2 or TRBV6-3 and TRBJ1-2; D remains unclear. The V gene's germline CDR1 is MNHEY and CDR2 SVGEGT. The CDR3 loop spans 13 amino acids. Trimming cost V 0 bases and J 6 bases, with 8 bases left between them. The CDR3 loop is CASSYSSQNGYTF. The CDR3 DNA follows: TGTGCCAGCAGTTACTCGAGTCAGAATGGCTACACCTTC.

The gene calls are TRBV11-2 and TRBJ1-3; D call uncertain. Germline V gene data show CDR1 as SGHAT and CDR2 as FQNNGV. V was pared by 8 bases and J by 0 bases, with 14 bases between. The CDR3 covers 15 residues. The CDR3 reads CASRSLTRSGNTIYF. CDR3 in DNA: TGTGCCAGCCGCTCGTTAACCCGCTCTGGAAACACCATATATTTT. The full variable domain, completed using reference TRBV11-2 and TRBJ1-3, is EAGVAQSPRYKIIEKRQSVAFWCNPISGHATLYWYQQILGQGPKLLIQFQNNGVVDDSQLPKDRFSAERLKGVDSTLKIQPAKLEDSAVYLCASRSLTRSGNTIYFGEGSWLTVV.